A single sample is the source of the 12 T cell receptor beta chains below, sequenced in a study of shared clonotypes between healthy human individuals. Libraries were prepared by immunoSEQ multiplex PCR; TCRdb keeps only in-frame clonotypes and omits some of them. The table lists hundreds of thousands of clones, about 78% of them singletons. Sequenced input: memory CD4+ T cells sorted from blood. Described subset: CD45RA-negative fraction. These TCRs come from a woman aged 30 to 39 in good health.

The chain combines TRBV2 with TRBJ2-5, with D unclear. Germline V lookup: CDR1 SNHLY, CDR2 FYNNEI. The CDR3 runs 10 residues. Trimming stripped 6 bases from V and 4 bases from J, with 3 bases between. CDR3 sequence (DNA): TGTGCCAGCAGGACAGAGACCCAGTACTTC. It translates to CASRTETQYF.

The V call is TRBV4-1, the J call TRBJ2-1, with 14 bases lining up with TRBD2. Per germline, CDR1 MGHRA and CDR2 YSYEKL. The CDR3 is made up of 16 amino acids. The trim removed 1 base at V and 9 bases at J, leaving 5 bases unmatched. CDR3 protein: CASSQAWGLAGAEQFF. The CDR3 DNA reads TGCGCCAGCAGCCAAGCCTGGGGACTAGCGGGAGCTGAGCAGTTCTTC.

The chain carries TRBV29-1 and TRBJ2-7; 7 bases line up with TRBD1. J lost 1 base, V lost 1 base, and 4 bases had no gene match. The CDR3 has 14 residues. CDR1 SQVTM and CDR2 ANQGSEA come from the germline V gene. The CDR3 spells CSVEGSGQSYEQYF. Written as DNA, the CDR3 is TGCAGCGTTGAAGGCTCGGGACAGTCCTACGAGCAGTACTTC.

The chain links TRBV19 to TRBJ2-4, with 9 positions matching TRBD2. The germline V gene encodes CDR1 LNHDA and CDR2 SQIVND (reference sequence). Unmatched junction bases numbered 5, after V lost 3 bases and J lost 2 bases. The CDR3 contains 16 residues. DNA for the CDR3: TGTGCCAGTAGTATTCCTGCGGGAGGGTCCAAAAACATTCAGTACTTC. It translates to CASSIPAGGSKNIQYF.

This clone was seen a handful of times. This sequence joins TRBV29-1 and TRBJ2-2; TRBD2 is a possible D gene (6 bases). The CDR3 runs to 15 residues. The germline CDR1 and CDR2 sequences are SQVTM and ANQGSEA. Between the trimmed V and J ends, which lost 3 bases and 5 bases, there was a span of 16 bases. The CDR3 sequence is CSVEMEGRQTGELFF. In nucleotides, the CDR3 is TGCAGCGTTGAGATGGAGGGGAGACAGACCGGGGAGCTGTTTTTT.

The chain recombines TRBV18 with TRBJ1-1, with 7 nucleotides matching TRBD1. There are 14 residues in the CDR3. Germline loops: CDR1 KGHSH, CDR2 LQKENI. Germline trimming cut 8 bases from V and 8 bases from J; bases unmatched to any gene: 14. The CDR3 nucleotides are TGTGCCAGCACACGAAACCCCCAGGACAGGGAAGCTTTCTTT. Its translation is CASTRNPQDREAFF.

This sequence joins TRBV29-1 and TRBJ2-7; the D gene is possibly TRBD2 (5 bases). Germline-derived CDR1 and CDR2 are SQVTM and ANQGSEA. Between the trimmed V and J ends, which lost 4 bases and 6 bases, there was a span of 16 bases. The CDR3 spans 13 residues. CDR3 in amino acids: CSVGSGENGEQYF. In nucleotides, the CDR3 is TGCAGCGTTGGTTCCGGGGAGAACGGCGAGCAGTACTTC.

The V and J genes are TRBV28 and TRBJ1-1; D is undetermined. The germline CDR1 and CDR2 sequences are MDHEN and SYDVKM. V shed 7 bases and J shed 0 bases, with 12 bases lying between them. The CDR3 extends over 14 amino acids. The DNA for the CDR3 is TGTGCCAGCACCGACCGGCGTATGAACACTGAAGCTTTCTTT. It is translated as CASTDRRMNTEAFF.

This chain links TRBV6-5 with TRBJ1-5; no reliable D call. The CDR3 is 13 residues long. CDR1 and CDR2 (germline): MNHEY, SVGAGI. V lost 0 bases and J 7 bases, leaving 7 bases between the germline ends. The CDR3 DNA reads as TGTGCCAGCAGTTACTCGAATGGGCAGCCCCAGCATTTT. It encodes CASSYSNGQPQHF.

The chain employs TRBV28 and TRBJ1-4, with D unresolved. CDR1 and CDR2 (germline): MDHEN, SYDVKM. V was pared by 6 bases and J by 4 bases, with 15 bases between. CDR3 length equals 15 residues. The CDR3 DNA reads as TGTGCCAGCAGCCCACTCCGGGGTCTTAATGAAAAACTGTTTTTT. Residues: CASSPLRGLNEKLFF. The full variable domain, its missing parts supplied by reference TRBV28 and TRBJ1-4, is DVKVTQSSRYLVKRTGEKVFLECVQDMDHENMFWYRQDPGLGLRLIYFSYDVKMKEKGDIPEGYSVSREKKERFSLILESASTNQTSMYLCASSPLRGLNEKLFFGSGTQLSVL.

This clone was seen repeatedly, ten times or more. The CDR3 bases are TGCGCCAGCAGCTTGGCGTCAGGTCAAAACATTCAGTACTTC. Its translation is CASSLASGQNIQYF. The V gene is TRBV5-1, the J gene TRBJ2-4; D remains unclear. CDR1 and CDR2 from the germline V gene are SGHRS and YFSETQ. This CDR3 region has 14 residues. The germline V and J ends were trimmed by 0 bases and 5 bases, with 9 bases remaining between them.

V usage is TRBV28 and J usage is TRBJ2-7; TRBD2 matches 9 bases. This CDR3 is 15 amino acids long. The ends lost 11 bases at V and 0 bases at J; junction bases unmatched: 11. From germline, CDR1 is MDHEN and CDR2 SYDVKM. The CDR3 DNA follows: TGTGCCGGCAATGTCCTTAGCGGGAGCTCCTACGAGCAGTACTTC. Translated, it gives CAGNVLSGSSYEQYF. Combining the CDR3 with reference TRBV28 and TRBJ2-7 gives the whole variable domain DVKVTQSSRYLVKRTGEKVFLECVQDMDHENMFWYRQDPGLGLRLIYFSYDVKMKEKGDIPEGYSVSREKKERFSLILESASTNQTSMYLCAGNVLSGSSYEQYFGPGTRLTVT.